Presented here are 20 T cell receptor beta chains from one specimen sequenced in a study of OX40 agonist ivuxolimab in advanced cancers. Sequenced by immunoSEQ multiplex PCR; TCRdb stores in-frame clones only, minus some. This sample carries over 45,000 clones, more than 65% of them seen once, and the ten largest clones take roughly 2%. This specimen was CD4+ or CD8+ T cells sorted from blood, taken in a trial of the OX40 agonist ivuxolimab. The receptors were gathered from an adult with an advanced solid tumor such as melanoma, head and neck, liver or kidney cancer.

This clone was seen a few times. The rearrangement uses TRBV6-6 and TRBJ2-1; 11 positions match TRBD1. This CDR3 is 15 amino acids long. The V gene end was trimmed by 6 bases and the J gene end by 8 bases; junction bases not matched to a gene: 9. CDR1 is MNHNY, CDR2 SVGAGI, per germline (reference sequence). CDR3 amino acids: CASSPDRGRIYEQFF. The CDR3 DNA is TGTGCCAGCAGCCCGGACAGGGGGCGTATCTATGAGCAGTTCTTC.

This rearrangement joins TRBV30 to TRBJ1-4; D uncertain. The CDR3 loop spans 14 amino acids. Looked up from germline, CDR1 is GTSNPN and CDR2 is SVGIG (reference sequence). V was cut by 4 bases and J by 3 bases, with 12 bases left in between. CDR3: CAWKQPLPNEKLFF. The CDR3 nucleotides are TGTGCCTGGAAACAGCCGCTACCTAATGAAAAACTGTTTTTT.

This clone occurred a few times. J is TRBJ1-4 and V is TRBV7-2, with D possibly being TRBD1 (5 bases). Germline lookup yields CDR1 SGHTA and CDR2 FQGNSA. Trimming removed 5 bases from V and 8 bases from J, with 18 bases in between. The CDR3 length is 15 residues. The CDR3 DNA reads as TGTGCCAGCAGCGCGGACGGGGGTGATGGCGAAAAACTGTTTTTT. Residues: CASSADGGDGEKLFF.

CDR3 residues: CASSQDRDGHNEQFF. The CDR3 coding sequence is TGCGCCAGCAGCCAAGATCGGGACGGCCACAATGAGCAGTTCTTC. The chain joins TRBV4-3 to TRBJ2-1, with D perhaps matching TRBD1 or TRBD2 (5 bases each). The CDR3 is 15 residues long. Germline assignment: CDR1 LGHNA and CDR2 YSLEER. V lost 0 bases and J 5 bases, leaving 11 bases between the germline ends.

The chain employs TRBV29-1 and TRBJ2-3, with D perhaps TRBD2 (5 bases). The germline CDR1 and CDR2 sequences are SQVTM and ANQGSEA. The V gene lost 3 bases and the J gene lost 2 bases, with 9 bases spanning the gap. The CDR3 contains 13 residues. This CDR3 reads CSVESGFTDTQYF. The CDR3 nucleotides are TGCAGCGTTGAGAGCGGATTCACAGATACGCAGTATTTT.

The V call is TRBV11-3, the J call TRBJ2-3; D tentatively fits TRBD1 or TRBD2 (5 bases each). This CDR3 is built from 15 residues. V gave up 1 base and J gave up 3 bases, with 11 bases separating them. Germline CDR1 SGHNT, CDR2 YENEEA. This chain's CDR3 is CASSLGGGRTDTQYF. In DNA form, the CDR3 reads TGTGCCAGCAGCTTAGGTGGGGGTAGGACAGATACGCAGTATTTT.

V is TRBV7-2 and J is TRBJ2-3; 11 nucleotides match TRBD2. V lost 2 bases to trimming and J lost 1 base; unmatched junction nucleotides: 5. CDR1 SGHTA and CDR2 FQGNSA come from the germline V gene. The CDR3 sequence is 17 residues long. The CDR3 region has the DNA TGTGCCAGCAGCTTACATAGCGGGGGGGCCGGCACAGATACGCAGTATTTT. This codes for CASSLHSGGAGTDTQYF. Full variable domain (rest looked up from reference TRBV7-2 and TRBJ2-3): GAGVSQSPSNKVTEKGKDVELRCDPISGHTALYWYRQSLGQGLEFLIYFQGNSAPDKSGLPSDRFSAERTGGSVSTLTIQRTQQEDSAVYLCASSLHSGGAGTDTQYFGPGTRLTVL.

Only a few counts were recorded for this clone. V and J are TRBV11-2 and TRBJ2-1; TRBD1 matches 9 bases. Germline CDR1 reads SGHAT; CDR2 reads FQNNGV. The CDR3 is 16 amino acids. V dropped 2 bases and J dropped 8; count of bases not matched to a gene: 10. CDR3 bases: TGTGCCAGCAGCTTATACCCCCAGGGACAGGGAGATGAGCAGTTCTTC. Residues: CASSLYPQGQGDEQFF.

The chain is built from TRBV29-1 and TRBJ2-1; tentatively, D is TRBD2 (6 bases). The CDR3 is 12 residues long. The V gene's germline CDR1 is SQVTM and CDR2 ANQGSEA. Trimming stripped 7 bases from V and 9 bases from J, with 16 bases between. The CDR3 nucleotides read TGCAGCGACCTCCGACTAGGCCGTGAGCAGTTCTTC. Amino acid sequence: CSDLRLGREQFF.

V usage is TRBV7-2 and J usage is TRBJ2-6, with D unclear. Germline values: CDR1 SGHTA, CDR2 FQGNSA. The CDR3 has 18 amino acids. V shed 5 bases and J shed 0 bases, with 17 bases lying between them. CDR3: CASSPRIGHLSGANVLTF. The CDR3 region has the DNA TGTGCCAGCAGCCCTCGTATCGGGCACCTCTCTGGGGCCAACGTCCTGACTTTC.

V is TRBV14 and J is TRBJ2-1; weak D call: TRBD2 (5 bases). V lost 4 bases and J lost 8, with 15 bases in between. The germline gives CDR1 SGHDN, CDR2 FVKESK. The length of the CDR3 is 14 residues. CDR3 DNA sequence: TGTGCCAGCAGCCCCCTTTTCGGGAAGGATGAGCAGTTCTTC. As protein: CASSPLFGKDEQFF.

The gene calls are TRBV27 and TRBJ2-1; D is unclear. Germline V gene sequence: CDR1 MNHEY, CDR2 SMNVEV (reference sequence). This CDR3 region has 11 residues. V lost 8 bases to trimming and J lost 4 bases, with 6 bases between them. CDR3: CASLRYNEQFF. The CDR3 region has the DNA TGTGCCAGCCTTAGGTACAATGAGCAGTTCTTC.

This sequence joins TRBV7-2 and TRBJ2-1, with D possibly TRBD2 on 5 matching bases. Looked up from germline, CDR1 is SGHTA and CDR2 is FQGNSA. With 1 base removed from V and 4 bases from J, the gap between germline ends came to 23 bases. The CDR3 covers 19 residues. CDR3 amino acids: CASSLGLRGFEVGYNEQFF. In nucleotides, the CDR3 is TGTGCCAGCAGCTTAGGCCTTCGCGGGTTTGAGGTAGGATACAATGAGCAGTTCTTC.

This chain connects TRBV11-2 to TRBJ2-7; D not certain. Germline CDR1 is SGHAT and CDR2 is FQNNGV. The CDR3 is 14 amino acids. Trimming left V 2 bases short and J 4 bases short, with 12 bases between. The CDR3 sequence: CASSLRLNEYEQYF. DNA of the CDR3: TGTGCCAGCAGCTTACGACTCAACGAATACGAGCAGTACTTC.

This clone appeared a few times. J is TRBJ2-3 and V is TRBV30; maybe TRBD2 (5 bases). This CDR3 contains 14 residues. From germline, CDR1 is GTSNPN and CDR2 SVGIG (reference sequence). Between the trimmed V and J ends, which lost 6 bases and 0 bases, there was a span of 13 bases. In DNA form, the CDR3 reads TGTGCCTGCACAAGGAGAGGGAGCACAGATACGCAGTATTTT. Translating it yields CACTRRGSTDTQYF.

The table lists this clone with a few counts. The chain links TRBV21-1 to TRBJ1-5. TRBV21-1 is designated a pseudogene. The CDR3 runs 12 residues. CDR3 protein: CASSKANQPQHF. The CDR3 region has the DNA TGTGCCAGCAGCAAAGCGAATCAGCCCCAGCATTTT.

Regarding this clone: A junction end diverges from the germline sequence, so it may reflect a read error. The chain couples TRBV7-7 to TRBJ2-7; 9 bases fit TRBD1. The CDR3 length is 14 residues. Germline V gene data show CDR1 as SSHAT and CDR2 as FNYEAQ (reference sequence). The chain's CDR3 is CASSQDRGTYEQYF. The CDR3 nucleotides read TGTGCTAGCAGCCAGGACAGGGGAACCTACGAGCAGTACTTC.

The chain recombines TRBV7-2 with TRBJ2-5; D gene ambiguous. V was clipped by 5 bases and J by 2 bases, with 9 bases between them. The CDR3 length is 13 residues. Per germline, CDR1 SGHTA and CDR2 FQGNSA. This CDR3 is CASSPRNQETQYF. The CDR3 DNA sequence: TGTGCCAGCAGCCCGCGCAATCAAGAGACCCAGTACTTC.

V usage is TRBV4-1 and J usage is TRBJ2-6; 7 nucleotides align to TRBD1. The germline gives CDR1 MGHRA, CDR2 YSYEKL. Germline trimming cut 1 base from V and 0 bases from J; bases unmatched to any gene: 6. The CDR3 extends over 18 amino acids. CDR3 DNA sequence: TGCGCCAGCAGCCAAGCGCTGACAGGGACCTCTGGGGCCAACGTCCTGACTTTC. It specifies CASSQALTGTSGANVLTF.

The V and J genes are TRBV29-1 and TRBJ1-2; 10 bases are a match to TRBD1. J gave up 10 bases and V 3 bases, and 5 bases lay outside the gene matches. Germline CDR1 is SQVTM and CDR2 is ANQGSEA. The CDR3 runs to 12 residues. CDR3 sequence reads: CSVETGGLSYTF. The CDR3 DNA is TGCAGCGTTGAGACAGGGGGCTTGTCCTACACCTTC.